The 3 T cell receptor beta chains below were found in one sample sequenced in a study of T cells after yellow fever vaccination. TCRdb itself ran the 5' RACE reads through MiXCR, one entry per CDR3 protein. The repertoire holds about 85,000 distinct CDR3 sequences, about an eighth seen once, with 20% to 25% in the top ten. The sequencing used CD8+ T cells not binding an NS4B(214-222) dextramer, sorted from PBMCs, collected about 20 days after the first yellow fever vaccination. The source of these receptors is a man in his late teens or twenties who received the YFV17D yellow fever vaccine.

This clonotype has just a few counts. CDR3 bases: TGCGCCAGCAGCTTGACCCAACCCTCTGAAGCTTTCTTT. Residues: CASSLTQPSEAFF. The chain is built from TRBV5-1 and TRBJ1-1; D gene uncertain. The V and J ends lost 1 base and 6 bases respectively, with 10 bases between them. The CDR3 is made up of 13 amino acids. Germline assignment: CDR1 SGHRS and CDR2 YFSETQ.

This chain joins TRBV11-1 and TRBJ2-1; the match to TRBD2 covers 7 bases. Germline lookup yields CDR1 SGHAT and CDR2 FQDESV (reference sequence). Trimming removed 5 bases from V and 2 bases from J; junction bases left unmatched: 12. The CDR3 is 17 residues long. The CDR3 here is CASSLRKGTNPYNEQFF. DNA of the CDR3: TGTGCCAGCAGCCTTCGGAAAGGGACTAATCCCTACAATGAGCAGTTCTTC.

The sample holds many counts of this clonotype. The chain joins TRBV6-5 to TRBJ1-1; D is ambiguous. CDR1 is MNHEY and CDR2 is SVGAGI in the germline V gene. There are 13 residues in the CDR3. V lost 3 bases and J 1 base, leaving 6 bases between the germline ends. As DNA, the CDR3 is TGTGCCAGCAGTTATGGTGAGAACACTGAAGCTTTCTTT. Its protein product is CASSYGENTEAFF.